This is a list of T cell receptor beta chains from one sample in a study of blood T cells in healthy people across ages. One entry per CDR3 protein results from TCRdb running MiXCR on the 5' RACE reads. Here the sample spans over 700,000 distinct CDR3 sequences, 20% to 30% being singletons. Separately, the same data were catalogued under a study of T cells of mothers and their children.

Sequencing was performed on blood. The receptors shown here come from a boy aged 5 to 17 in good health. The CDR3 runs from the conserved cysteine through the conserved F or W. D genes are given only for firm matches. The listing skips clone size in some rows; elsewhere it reads once, few, many or a size class.

v_gene: TRBV20-1
d_gene: .
abundance: .
j_gene: TRBJ1-2
CDR3aa: CSALLGGARGDGYTF
CDR3nt: TGCAGTGCTCTCCTTGGAGGGGCCCGAGGGGATGGCTACACCTTC

v_gene: TRBV29-1
d_gene: .
abundance: .
j_gene: TRBJ2-5
CDR3aa: CSVDLLRGTETQYF
CDR3nt: TGCAGCGTTGACCTTCTCAGGGGCACAGAGACCCAGTACTTC

v_gene: TRBV12-3/TRBV12-4
d_gene: .
abundance: .
j_gene: TRBJ2-1
CDR3aa: CASSVRRVTYNGQFF
CDR3nt: TGTGCCAGCAGTGTACGACGGGTGACCTACAATGGGCAGTTCTTC

v_gene: TRBV6-1
d_gene: TRBD2
abundance: few
j_gene: TRBJ2-5
CDR3aa: CASSSGLAGGPGETQYF
CDR3nt: TGTGCCAGCAGCTCCGGACTAGCGGGAGGGCCGGGAGAGACCCAGTACTTC

v_gene: TRBV28
d_gene: .
abundance: few
j_gene: TRBJ1-5
CDR3aa: CASSFLVSAHNQPQHF
CDR3nt: TGTGCCAGCAGTTTTTTAGTGTCAGCACACAATCAGCCCCAGCATTTT

v_gene: TRBV11-1
d_gene: TRBD2
abundance: few
j_gene: TRBJ2-7
CDR3aa: CASSPRGLAGTYEQYF
CDR3nt: TGTGCCAGCAGCCCCAGGGGACTAGCGGGAACCTACGAGCAGTACTTC

v_gene: TRBV5-1
d_gene: .
abundance: few
j_gene: TRBJ2-1
CDR3aa: CASSLGLILDNEQFF
CDR3nt: TGCGCCAGCAGCTTGGGACTGATTCTAGACAATGAGCAGTTCTTC

v_gene: TRBV6-5
d_gene: .
abundance: .
j_gene: TRBJ2-7
CDR3aa: CASSPSSGEQYF
CDR3nt: TGTGCCAGCAGCCCCTCTTCGGGAGAGCAGTACTTC

v_gene: TRBV28
d_gene: TRBD1
abundance: few
j_gene: TRBJ2-4
CDR3aa: CASKTRDRGSFRYF
CDR3nt: TGTGCCAGTAAAACCCGGGACAGGGGATCGTTCAGGTACTTC

v_gene: TRBV15
d_gene: .
abundance: few
j_gene: TRBJ2-7
CDR3aa: CATSRGLANEQYF
CDR3nt: TGTGCCACCAGCAGAGGTCTAGCTAACGAGCAGTACTTC

v_gene: TRBV7-2
d_gene: TRBD2
abundance: few
j_gene: TRBJ2-7
CDR3aa: CASSASGRSYEQYF
CDR3nt: TGTGCCAGCAGCGCTAGCGGGAGGTCCTACGAGCAGTACTTC

v_gene: TRBV10-3
d_gene: TRBD2
abundance: .
j_gene: TRBJ2-3
CDR3aa: CAISGTSGSSTDTQYF
CDR3nt: TGTGCCATCAGTGGGACTAGCGGATCTAGCACAGATACGCAGTATTTT

v_gene: TRBV29-1
d_gene: TRBD1
abundance: .
j_gene: TRBJ2-4
CDR3aa: CSVEDPRTGNIQYF
CDR3nt: TGCAGCGTTGAAGATCCGCGGACAGGGAACATTCAGTACTTC

v_gene: TRBV5-5
d_gene: .
abundance: few
j_gene: TRBJ1-2
CDR3aa: CASSFVSGMDGYTF
CDR3nt: TGTGCCAGCAGCTTTGTTTCAGGGATGGATGGCTACACCTTC

v_gene: TRBV6-6
d_gene: .
abundance: .
j_gene: TRBJ2-1
CDR3aa: CASTKVPGHNEQFF
CDR3nt: TGTGCCAGCACCAAAGTTCCAGGTCACAATGAGCAGTTCTTC

v_gene: TRBV10-3
d_gene: .
abundance: few
j_gene: TRBJ2-1
CDR3aa: CAIRVGGMEEQFF
CDR3nt: TGTGCCATCAGGGTTGGGGGAATGGAGGAGCAGTTCTTC

v_gene: TRBV27
d_gene: .
abundance: .
j_gene: TRBJ2-6
CDR3aa: CASSLGIGRSSGANVLTF
CDR3nt: TGTGCCAGCAGTTTAGGAATCGGTCGAAGCTCTGGGGCCAACGTCCTGACTTTC

v_gene: TRBV5-1
d_gene: .
abundance: .
j_gene: TRBJ1-4
CDR3aa: CASSLDRTNEKLFF
CDR3nt: TGCGCCAGCAGCTTGGACAGGACTAATGAAAAACTGTTTTTT

v_gene: TRBV7-9
d_gene: .
abundance: few
j_gene: TRBJ1-2
CDR3aa: CASSQVNYGYTF
CDR3nt: TGTGCCAGCAGCCAGGTTAACTATGGCTACACCTTC

v_gene: TRBV20-1
d_gene: .
abundance: few
j_gene: TRBJ2-5
CDR3aa: CSASELQETQYF
CDR3nt: TGCAGTGCTAGCGAGCTACAAGAGACCCAGTACTTC

v_gene: TRBV24-1
d_gene: .
abundance: few
j_gene: TRBJ2-5
CDR3aa: CATSDFVVETQYF
CDR3nt: TGTGCCACCAGTGATTTCGTGGTAGAGACCCAGTACTTC

v_gene: TRBV20-1
d_gene: TRBD2
abundance: few
j_gene: TRBJ2-7
CDR3aa: CSALPQGGSKSYEQYF
CDR3nt: TGCAGTGCCCTCCCCCAGGGCGGGAGTAAGTCCTACGAGCAGTACTTC

v_gene: TRBV2
d_gene: .
abundance: .
j_gene: TRBJ2-5
CDR3aa: CASRTVTGRYQETQYF
CDR3nt: TGTGCCAGCCGGACTGTGACTGGACGGTACCAAGAGACCCAGTACTTC

v_gene: TRBV29-1
d_gene: .
abundance: few
j_gene: TRBJ1-2
CDR3aa: CSVRTILNYGYTF
CDR3nt: TGCAGCGTTCGAACGATACTAAACTATGGCTACACCTTC

v_gene: TRBV7-2
d_gene: .
abundance: .
j_gene: TRBJ2-2
CDR3aa: CASSLFGQALPTGELFF
CDR3nt: TGTGCCAGCAGCTTATTCGGGCAGGCCTTACCGACCGGGGAGCTGTTTTTT

v_gene: TRBV6-6
d_gene: TRBD2
abundance: .
j_gene: TRBJ2-3
CDR3aa: CASSLSGRWVDTQYF
CDR3nt: TGTGCCAGCAGTCTTAGCGGGAGATGGGTAGATACGCAGTATTTT

v_gene: TRBV20-1
d_gene: .
abundance: .
j_gene: TRBJ1-5
CDR3aa: CSARVPVYSNQPQHF
CDR3nt: TGCAGTGCTAGAGTCCCGGTGTATAGCAATCAGCCCCAGCATTTT

v_gene: TRBV7-9
d_gene: .
abundance: few
j_gene: TRBJ1-4
CDR3aa: CASSTLELGEKLFF
CDR3nt: TGTGCCAGCAGCACGTTAGAACTCGGTGAAAAACTGTTTTTT

v_gene: TRBV5-1
d_gene: .
abundance: .
j_gene: TRBJ2-5
CDR3aa: CASSLEQGGTQYF
CDR3nt: TGCGCCAGCAGCTTGGAACAGGGAGGCACCCAGTACTTC

v_gene: TRBV7-2
d_gene: .
abundance: few
j_gene: TRBJ2-7
CDR3aa: CASSRGGGASSYEQYF
CDR3nt: TGTGCCAGCAGCCGCGGCGGAGGAGCCTCCTCCTACGAGCAGTACTTC

v_gene: TRBV7-9
d_gene: .
abundance: few
j_gene: TRBJ1-4
CDR3aa: CASSSSGVFGNEKLFF
CDR3nt: TGTGCCAGCAGCTCTTCAGGGGTTTTCGGAAATGAAAAACTGTTTTTT

v_gene: TRBV4-1
d_gene: TRBD1
abundance: .
j_gene: TRBJ1-1
CDR3aa: CASNVRRQGGFFDTEAFF
CDR3nt: TGCGCCAGCAATGTACGCAGACAGGGGGGATTTTTTGACACTGAAGCTTTCTTT

v_gene: TRBV12-3/TRBV12-4
d_gene: .
abundance: .
j_gene: TRBJ1-2
CDR3aa: CASSNANYGYTF
CDR3nt: TGTGCCAGCAGTAACGCTAACTATGGCTACACCTTC

v_gene: TRBV4-1
d_gene: TRBD1
abundance: .
j_gene: TRBJ2-5
CDR3aa: CASRQDRGAETQYF
CDR3nt: TGCGCCAGCAGACAGGACAGGGGAGCAGAGACCCAGTACTTC

v_gene: TRBV15
d_gene: .
abundance: few
j_gene: TRBJ1-2
CDR3aa: CATSSVEGGYTF
CDR3nt: TGTGCCACCAGCTCCGTGGAGGGGGGCTACACCTTC

v_gene: TRBV3-1
d_gene: .
abundance: few
j_gene: TRBJ2-5
CDR3aa: CASSQGQGGQYF
CDR3nt: TGTGCCAGCAGCCAAGGCCAGGGTGGGCAGTACTTC

v_gene: TRBV6-5
d_gene: .
abundance: few
j_gene: TRBJ1-1
CDR3aa: CASRTGQRTEAFF
CDR3nt: TGTGCCAGCAGGACGGGACAAAGAACTGAAGCTTTCTTT

v_gene: TRBV12-3/TRBV12-4
d_gene: .
abundance: many
j_gene: TRBJ2-1
CDR3aa: CASSPAYNEQFF
CDR3nt: TGTGCCAGCAGCCCCGCCTACAATGAGCAGTTCTTC

v_gene: TRBV4-3
d_gene: .
abundance: few
j_gene: TRBJ2-2
CDR3aa: CASSQGEWAGELFF
CDR3nt: TGCGCCAGCAGCCAAGGAGAGTGGGCCGGGGAGCTGTTTTTT

v_gene: TRBV20-1
d_gene: TRBD2
abundance: few
j_gene: TRBJ2-3
CDR3aa: CSAISGSSTDTQYF
CDR3nt: TGCAGTGCAATTAGCGGGAGTAGCACAGATACGCAGTATTTT

v_gene: TRBV7-2
d_gene: TRBD2
abundance: .
j_gene: TRBJ2-1
CDR3aa: CASSLAASGRTIEQFF
CDR3nt: TGTGCCAGCAGCTTAGCTGCTAGCGGGAGAACGATTGAGCAGTTCTTC

v_gene: TRBV3-1
d_gene: TRBD2
abundance: few
j_gene: TRBJ2-1
CDR3aa: CASSQLLLAGHNNEQFF
CDR3nt: TGTGCCAGCAGCCAACTCCTCCTAGCGGGCCACAACAATGAGCAGTTCTTC

v_gene: TRBV29-1
d_gene: TRBD2
abundance: few
j_gene: TRBJ2-3
CDR3aa: CSVLGGAKDTQYF
CDR3nt: TGCAGCGTGCTCGGGGGGGCGAAGGATACGCAGTATTTT

v_gene: TRBV6-1
d_gene: .
abundance: once
j_gene: TRBJ1-4
CDR3aa: CASSEIPGGEKLFF
CDR3nt: TGTGCCAGCAGTGAAATCCCGGGAGGTGAAAAACTGTTTTTT

v_gene: TRBV11-3
d_gene: TRBD1
abundance: .
j_gene: TRBJ2-3
CDR3aa: CASSRDSFTGTQYF
CDR3nt: TGTGCCAGCAGCCGGGACAGCTTCACAGGTACGCAGTATTTT

v_gene: TRBV7-9
d_gene: TRBD1
abundance: .
j_gene: TRBJ1-6
CDR3aa: CASSLAPGGSPLHF
CDR3nt: TGTGCCAGCAGCTTAGCGCCAGGGGGATCACCCCTCCACTTT

v_gene: TRBV29-1
d_gene: .
abundance: .
j_gene: TRBJ2-7
CDR3aa: CSVGACHEQYF
CDR3nt: TGCAGCGTGGGGGCGTGCCACGAGCAGTACTTC

v_gene: TRBV7-9
d_gene: TRBD2
abundance: many
j_gene: TRBJ2-7
CDR3aa: CASSLGDYSYEQYF
CDR3nt: TGTGCCAGCAGCTTAGGGGACTACTCCTACGAGCAGTACTTC

v_gene: TRBV27
d_gene: .
abundance: .
j_gene: TRBJ2-5
CDR3aa: CASSLSNRGTETQYF
CDR3nt: TGTGCCAGCAGTTTATCGAACCGGGGCACGGAGACCCAGTACTTC

v_gene: TRBV13
d_gene: TRBD2
abundance: few
j_gene: TRBJ2-5
CDR3aa: CASSSRLAGFPFQETQYF
CDR3nt: TGTGCCAGCAGCTCCCGACTAGCGGGATTCCCCTTCCAAGAGACCCAGTACTTC

v_gene: TRBV7-2
d_gene: TRBD1
abundance: few
j_gene: TRBJ1-2
CDR3aa: CASSLVPGGDYTF
CDR3nt: TGTGCCAGCAGCTTAGTACCAGGGGGCGACTACACCTTC

v_gene: TRBV5-1
d_gene: TRBD1
abundance: few
j_gene: TRBJ1-1
CDR3aa: CASSLGPGGNTEAFF
CDR3nt: TGCGCCAGCAGCTTGGGTCCAGGGGGTAACACTGAAGCTTTCTTT

v_gene: TRBV12-5
d_gene: .
abundance: .
j_gene: TRBJ2-2
CDR3aa: CASGSKPGRDTGELFF
CDR3nt: TGTGCTAGTGGTTCCAAACCGGGACGGGACACCGGGGAGCTGTTTTTT

v_gene: TRBV18
d_gene: .
abundance: few
j_gene: TRBJ2-7
CDR3aa: CASSPEPTTYEQYF
CDR3nt: TGTGCCAGCTCACCAGAGCCAACTACCTACGAGCAGTACTTC

v_gene: TRBV9
d_gene: TRBD2
abundance: .
j_gene: TRBJ2-1
CDR3aa: CASSVTSGGASDEQFF
CDR3nt: TGTGCCAGCAGCGTGACTAGCGGGGGGGCATCGGATGAGCAGTTCTTC